This TCR beta chain was sequenced in a study of early T cells in non-severe SARS-CoV-2 infection. In its sample, this clonotype was seen a few times. TCRdb re-called the 5' RACE reads with MiXCR, one entry per CDR3 protein. The repertoire includes around 72,000 distinct CDR3 sequences, 10% of them detected once, and roughly 7.5% sits in the top ten. The sequence came from an adult who was a healthcare worker with PCR-confirmed SARS-CoV-2 infection or an uninfected control (not recorded which). Sequenced material: whole blood, taken at baseline.

The CDR3 nucleotides are TGTGCCAGCAGTAGCCGGGACCCCACCTATGGCTACACCTTC. This encodes CASSSRDPTYGYTF. The chain couples TRBV2 to TRBJ1-2; the D gene is possibly TRBD1 (5 bases). Germline CDR1 is SNHLY and CDR2 is FYNNEI. The ends were cut back, 5 bases at V and 4 bases at J, with 14 bases in the middle. The CDR3 is 14 residues long.